This TCR beta chain derives from a study of CD8 T cells in ankylosing spondylitis. V was clipped by 8 bases and J by 4 bases; unmatched bases: 9. The CDR3 loop spans 14 amino acids. Germline-derived CDR1 and CDR2 are MDHEN and SYDVKM. Construction of TCR beta libraries was performed using quantitative 5'-RACE with molecular barcodes. One entry per CDR3 protein, called by TCRdb with MiXCR from the 5' RACE reads. Among about 750,000 distinct CDR3 sequences listed, around 17% were seen once. This clonotype was counted ten times or more. The antigen is unknown. Findings and caveats of the study: With a CD8+ phenotype, disease-linked clones were relatively rare in peripheral blood. Blood of patients with ankylosing spondylitis appeared to be characterized by a TCR beta motif of several highly homologous variants.

The chain joins TRBV28 to TRBJ2-3; 7 bases line up with TRBD2. Sequenced material: blood, either unsorted or a sorted T cell fraction (not recorded which). The sequence was obtained from a male donor with ankylosing spondylitis. CDR3 residues: CASGEGGSADTQYF. The CDR3 coding sequence is TGTGCCAGCGGGGAGGGAGGGAGCGCAGATACGCAGTATTTT. Variable domain in full (rest from reference TRBV28 and TRBJ2-3): DVKVTQSSRYLVKRTGEKVFLECVQDMDHENMFWYRQDPGLGLRLIYFSYDVKMKEKGDIPEGYSVSREKKERFSLILESASTNQTSMYLCASGEGGSADTQYFGPGTRLTVL.